These 6 T cell receptor beta chains came from one sample sequenced in a study of blood T cell repertoires in COVID-19. Profiled with immunoSEQ multiplex PCR; TCRdb holds only in-frame clones, not every one. The sample has approximately 50,000 clones; about 85% are singletons. The sequenced sample was peripheral blood. These TCRs come from a man aged 55 to 70 with acute or convalescent COVID-19.

The chain joins TRBV27 to TRBJ1-6; 8 bases align to TRBD1. This CDR3 spans 16 amino acids. The J segment lost 0 bases and the V segment lost 6 bases, leaving 4 bases of the junction unmatched. Germline CDR1 reads MNHEY; CDR2 reads SMNVEV (reference sequence). CDR3 region: CASSSGTGSYNSPLHF. In DNA, the CDR3 is TGTGCCAGCAGCTCCGGGACAGGCTCCTATAATTCACCCCTCCACTTT.

This sequence joins TRBV12-1 and TRBJ2-3; no check of the table's D call, TRBD2, against the DNA was made. TRBV12-1 constitutes a pseudogene. CDR3 size: 12 residues. CDR3 protein: CASSPSTDTQYF. The CDR3 nucleotides are TGTGCCAGCAGCCCTAGCACAGATACGCAGTATTTT.

The chain links TRBV2 to TRBJ2-2; 7 bases fit TRBD1. The length of the CDR3 is 14 residues. With V trimmed by 4 bases and J by 4 bases, 3 bases remained unmatched. Germline-derived CDR1 and CDR2 are SNHLY and FYNNEI. CDR3 in amino acids: CASSGQGSTGELFF. The CDR3 bases are TGTGCCAGCAGTGGACAGGGTTCCACCGGGGAGCTGTTTTTT.

This clone was seen once. The V gene is TRBV16, the J gene TRBJ2-7; possibly TRBD2 for D (6 bases). The CDR3 runs to 15 residues. Trimming took 2 bases from V and 1 from J, leaving 12 bases between them. Germline V gene sequence: CDR1 KGHSY, CDR2 FQNENV. This CDR3 is CASSQKGRGSYEQYF. CDR3 bases: TGTGCCAGCAGCCAAAAGGGGCGGGGATCCTACGAGCAGTACTTC.

CDR3 in amino acids: CASSSGQGIILENIQYF. The CDR3 region has the DNA TGTGCCAGCAGCTCAGGACAGGGGATTATTTTGGAAAACATTCAGTACTTC. The V call is TRBV5-5, the J call TRBJ2-4; 9 bases agree with TRBD1. The junction had 12 bases not matched to a gene; V was cut back by 3 bases and J by 5 bases. The CDR3 covers 17 residues. Germline lookup yields CDR1 SGHKS and CDR2 YYEKEE (reference sequence).

The chain is built from TRBV29-1 and TRBJ1-3, with 8 bases identical to TRBD1. The junction had 11 bases not matched to a gene; V was cut back by 4 bases and J by 3 bases. The germline CDR1 and CDR2 sequences are SQVTM and ANQGSEA. The length of the CDR3 is 16 residues. The CDR3 spells CSVADHDRGGGNTIYF. CDR3 coding DNA: TGCAGCGTTGCGGACCATGACAGGGGAGGTGGAAACACCATATATTTT.